These 15 T cell receptor beta chains originate from one sample sequenced in a study of OX40 agonist ivuxolimab in advanced cancers. Sequencing was performed with immunoSEQ multiplex PCR; in TCRdb, only in-frame clones are kept and a portion is missing. The table lists about 58,000 clones, approximately 75% of them singletons. Material: CD4+ or CD8+ T cells sorted from blood, obtained in a trial of the OX40 agonist ivuxolimab. Every receptor here comes from an adult with an advanced solid tumor such as melanoma, head and neck, liver or kidney cancer.

The gene calls are TRBV28 and TRBJ2-7; TRBD1 aligns across 10 bases. V gave up 5 bases and J gave up 4 bases; unmatched junction bases: 11. Germline CDR1 and CDR2: MDHEN and SYDVKM. The CDR3 has 16 amino acids. CDR3 residues: CASSQRTGTGVYEQYF. CDR3 sequence (DNA): TGTGCCAGCAGTCAGCGAACCGGGACAGGGGTATACGAGCAGTACTTC.

The chain is built from TRBV29-1 and TRBJ1-1; D gene uncertain. CDR1 is SQVTM and CDR2 is ANQGSEA in the germline V gene. The V end was cut by 2 bases, the J end by 1 base, with 5 bases between. The CDR3 runs to 12 residues. CDR3 sequence: CSVEQANTEAFF. As DNA, the CDR3 is TGCAGCGTTGAACAGGCGAACACTGAAGCTTTCTTT.

This chain joins TRBV19 and TRBJ2-3, with no clear D. There are 13 residues in the CDR3. V was pared by 2 bases and J by 1 base, with 4 bases between. Germline CDR1 is LNHDA and CDR2 is SQIVND (reference sequence). CDR3 residues: CASSIQGTDTQYF. Written as DNA, the CDR3 is TGTGCCAGTAGTATACAAGGCACAGATACGCAGTATTTT. The full variable domain, rest sourced from reference TRBV19 and TRBJ2-3, is DGGITQSPKYLFRKEGQNVTLSCEQNLNHDAMYWYRQDPGQGLRLIYYSQIVNDFQKGDIAEGYSVSREKKESFPLTVTSAQKNPTAFYLCASSIQGTDTQYFGPGTRLTVL.

This rearrangement joins TRBV11-3 to TRBJ2-3; 9 bases agree with TRBD1. Germline CDR1 reads SGHNT; CDR2 reads YENEEA. V gave up 3 bases and J gave up 2 bases; unmatched junction bases: 3. The CDR3 is 15 residues long. Here the CDR3 reads CASSLGTGYTDTQYF. CDR3 coding DNA: TGTGCCAGCAGCTTGGGGACAGGGTACACAGATACGCAGTATTTT.

The rearrangement uses TRBV6-5 and TRBJ2-7; TRBD1 matches at 7 bases. CDR1 and CDR2 from the germline V gene are MNHEY and SVGAGI. This CDR3 spans 15 amino acids. The V segment lost 0 bases and the J segment 5 bases; nucleotides outside the gene matches: 7. CDR3 in DNA: TGTGCCAGCAGTTACTCGAGACAGGGCATGAACGAGCAGTACTTC. Translating it yields CASSYSRQGMNEQYF.

This chain links TRBV6-1 with TRBJ1-6; D possibly corresponds to TRBD1 (6 bases). The CDR3 is 15 residues long. Germline CDR1 and CDR2: MNHNS and SASEGT. V was trimmed by 2 bases and J by 8 bases, leaving 13 bases between them. The CDR3 sequence: CASSERAGVHSPLHF. CDR3 DNA: TGTGCCAGCAGTGAAAGGGCAGGGGTGCATTCACCCCTCCACTTT.

J is TRBJ2-3 and V is TRBV5-4, with D perhaps matching TRBD1 (6 bases). The CDR3 spans 15 residues. Trimming pared 4 bases from V and 5 bases from J, leaving 17 bases between. Germline loops: CDR1 SGHNT, CDR2 YYREEE (reference sequence). CDR3: CASSLVGARGDTQYF. For the CDR3, the DNA is TGTGCCAGCAGCCTGGTGGGGGCCAGGGGAGATACGCAGTATTTT.

The chain joins TRBV27 to TRBJ2-1; 7 nucleotides match TRBD1. Germline V gene sequence: CDR1 MNHEY, CDR2 SMNVEV (reference sequence). CDR3 length equals 16 residues. Germline trimming cut 5 bases from V and 9 bases from J; bases unmatched to any gene: 16. The CDR3 here is CASSPASTGSGGEQFF. CDR3 DNA: TGTGCCAGCAGTCCCGCTTCGACAGGGTCTGGAGGTGAGCAGTTCTTC.

This clone was counted between two and nine times. The chain uses TRBV28 and TRBJ1-6; possible D gene TRBD1, 6 bases. Germline assignment: CDR1 MDHEN and CDR2 SYDVKM. The CDR3 is made up of 14 amino acids. Trimming cost V 7 bases and J 7 bases, with 14 bases left between them. The CDR3 spells CASKEGGRNSPLHF. The CDR3 DNA reads TGTGCCAGCAAGGAAGGGGGTCGAAATTCACCCCTCCACTTT.

The chain links TRBV10-2 to TRBJ2-7, with 11 bases matching TRBD2. This CDR3 comprises 14 residues. Germline assignment: CDR1 WSHSY and CDR2 SAAADI. Trimming removed 9 bases from V and 4 bases from J; junction bases left unmatched: 8. CDR3 loop: CASSTSGGRYEQYF. The CDR3 region has the DNA TGCGCCAGTAGCACTAGCGGGGGACGTTACGAGCAGTACTTC.

The rearrangement joins TRBV18 to TRBJ2-2, with D possibly TRBD1 on 5 matching bases. This CDR3 contains 15 residues. CDR1 is KGHSH and CDR2 is LQKENI in the germline V gene. The ends were cut back, 4 bases at V and 0 bases at J, with 9 bases in the middle. CDR3 amino acids: CASSLRQPNTGELFF. CDR3 sequence (DNA): TGTGCCAGCTCACTGCGACAGCCGAACACCGGGGAGCTGTTTTTT.

The J gene is TRBJ2-1, the V gene TRBV11-2, with 11 bases aligning to TRBD2. Germline values: CDR1 SGHAT, CDR2 FQNNGV. Trimming at V came to 0 bases and at J to 6 bases, leaving 10 bases not matched to a gene. The CDR3 has 18 residues. The CDR3 region has the DNA TGTGCCAGCAGCTTAGATGGAGTAGCGGGGGGGCTAGGCAATGAGCAGTTCTTC. Amino acid sequence: CASSLDGVAGGLGNEQFF.

This clone was detected a few times. The chain has TRBV5-1 and TRBJ1-2; no clear D. From germline, CDR1 is SGHRS and CDR2 YFSETQ. The CDR3 contains 15 residues. V was shortened by 4 bases and J by 7 bases, with 20 bases between the two germline ends. In nucleotides, the CDR3 is TGCGCCAGCAGCGGGCATATGGGTTCTGGTCTTGGCTACACCTTC. Translation gives CASSGHMGSGLGYTF. The whole variable domain, remainder taken from reference TRBV5-1 and TRBJ1-2, is KAGVTQTPRYLIKTRGQQVTLSCSPISGHRSVSWYQQTPGQGLQFLFEYFSETQRNKGNFPGRFSGRQFSNSRSEMNVSTLELGDSALYLCASSGHMGSGLGYTFGSGTRLTVV.

V usage is TRBV19 and J usage is TRBJ1-2; 7 nucleotides agree with TRBD1. The ends lost 7 bases at V and 4 bases at J; junction bases unmatched: 9. Germline CDR1 and CDR2: LNHDA and SQIVND (reference sequence). There are 14 residues in the CDR3. In nucleotides, the CDR3 is TGTGCCAGTACCGACAGGGCACGGTTCTATGGCTACACCTTC. Its translation is CASTDRARFYGYTF.

This clone was detected once. The chain combines TRBV4-1 with TRBJ1-1; D remains ambiguous. The CDR3 totals 17 residues. V lost 0 bases and J 2 bases, leaving 16 bases between the germline ends. Germline CDR1 is MGHRA and CDR2 is YSYEKL. CDR3 sequence: CASSQEAVGSANTEAFF. The CDR3 DNA is TGCGCCAGCAGCCAAGAAGCTGTCGGATCCGCTAACACTGAAGCTTTCTTT.